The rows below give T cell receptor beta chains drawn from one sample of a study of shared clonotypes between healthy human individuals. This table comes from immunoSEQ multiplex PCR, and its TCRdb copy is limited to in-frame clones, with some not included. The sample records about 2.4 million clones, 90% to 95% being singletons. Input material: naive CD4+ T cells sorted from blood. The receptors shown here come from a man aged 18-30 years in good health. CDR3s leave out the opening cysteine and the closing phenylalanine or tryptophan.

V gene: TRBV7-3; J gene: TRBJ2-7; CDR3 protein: ASSSRTGGEQY
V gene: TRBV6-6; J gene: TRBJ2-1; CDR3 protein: ASSQGQGAYNEQF
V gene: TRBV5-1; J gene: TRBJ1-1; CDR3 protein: ASSLGTTEWNTEAF
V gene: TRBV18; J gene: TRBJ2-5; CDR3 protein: ASSLYPERGHQETQY
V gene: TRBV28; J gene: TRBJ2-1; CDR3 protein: ASNFPTPENNEQF
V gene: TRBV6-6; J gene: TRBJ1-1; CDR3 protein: ASRRLNTEAF
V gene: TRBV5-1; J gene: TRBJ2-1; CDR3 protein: ASSSSGTGMNEQF
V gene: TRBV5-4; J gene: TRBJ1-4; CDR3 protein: ASSLSGTGGEKLF
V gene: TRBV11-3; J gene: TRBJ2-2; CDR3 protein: ASSLAGENTGELF
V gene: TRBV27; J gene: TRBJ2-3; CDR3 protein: ASSFAQTPRTDTQY
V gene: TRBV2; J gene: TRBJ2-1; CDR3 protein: ASSAPRGTSGKYNEQF
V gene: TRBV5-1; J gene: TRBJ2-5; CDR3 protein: ASSLPLGGAQETQY
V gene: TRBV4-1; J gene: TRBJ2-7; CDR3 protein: ASSQEKREGRYEQY
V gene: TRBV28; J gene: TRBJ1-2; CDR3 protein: ASTSLRGGYT
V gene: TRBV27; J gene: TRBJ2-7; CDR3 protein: ASGTGGYEQY
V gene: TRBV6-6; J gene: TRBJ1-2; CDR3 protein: ASSPGTGGSGGYT
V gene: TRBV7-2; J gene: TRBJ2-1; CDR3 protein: ASSSGVAPLIYNEQF
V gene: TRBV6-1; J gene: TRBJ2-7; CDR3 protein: ASSARQRLDYEQY
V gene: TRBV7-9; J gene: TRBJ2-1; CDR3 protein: ASSLGNGPNNEQF
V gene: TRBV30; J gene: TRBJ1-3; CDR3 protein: AWDSGNTIY
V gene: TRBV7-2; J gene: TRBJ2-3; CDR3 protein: ASRVQGSTDTQY
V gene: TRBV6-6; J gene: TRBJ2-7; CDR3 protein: ASSYSGGRAGDEQY
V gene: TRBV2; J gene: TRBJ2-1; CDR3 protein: ASSELSGRANEQF
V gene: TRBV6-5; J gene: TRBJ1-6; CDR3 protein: ASSTGGPLH
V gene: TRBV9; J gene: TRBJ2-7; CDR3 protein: ASSQDPGTSGESSYEQY
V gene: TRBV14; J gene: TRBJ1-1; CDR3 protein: ASSQDRGSFLNTEAF
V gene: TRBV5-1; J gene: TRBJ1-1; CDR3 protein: ASSVNGGTEAF
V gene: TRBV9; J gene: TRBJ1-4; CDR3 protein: ASSAGHYEKLF
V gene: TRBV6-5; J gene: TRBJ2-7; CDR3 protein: AASRGSTYEQY
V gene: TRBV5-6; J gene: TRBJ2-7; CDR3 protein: ASSSLDRLNHEQY
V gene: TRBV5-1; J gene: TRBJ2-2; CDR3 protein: ASSLGLGELF
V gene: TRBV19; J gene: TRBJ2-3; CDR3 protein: ASSTRLAGDTQY
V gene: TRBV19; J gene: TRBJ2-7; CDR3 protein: ASSGDREPYEQY
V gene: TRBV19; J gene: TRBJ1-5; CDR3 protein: AGAFTFSNQPQH
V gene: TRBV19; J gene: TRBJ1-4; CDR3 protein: ASSMLDSSNEKLF
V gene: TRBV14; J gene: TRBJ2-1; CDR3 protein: ASSLEQMYNEQF
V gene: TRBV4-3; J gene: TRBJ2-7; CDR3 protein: ASSQETGGSYEQY
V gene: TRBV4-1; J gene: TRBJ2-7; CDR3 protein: ASSPIGASYEQY
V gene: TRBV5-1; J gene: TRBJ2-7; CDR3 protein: ASRAQDGRAFEQY
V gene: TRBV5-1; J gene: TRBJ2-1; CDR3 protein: ASIAGTRSANEQF
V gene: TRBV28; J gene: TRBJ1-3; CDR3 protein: ASSRRNSGNTIY
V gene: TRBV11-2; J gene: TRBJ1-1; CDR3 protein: ASSETRGLGAF
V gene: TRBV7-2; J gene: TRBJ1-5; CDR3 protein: ASSLFAQGGQPQH
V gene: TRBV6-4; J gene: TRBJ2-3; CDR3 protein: ASSDSYADTQY
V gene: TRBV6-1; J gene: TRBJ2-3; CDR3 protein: ASSKANRNPRTDTQY
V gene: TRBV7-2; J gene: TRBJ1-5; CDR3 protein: ASSLISGTLNQPQH
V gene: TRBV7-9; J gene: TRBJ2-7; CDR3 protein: ASSLVGGSDEQY
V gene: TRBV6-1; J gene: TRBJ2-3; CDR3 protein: ASTPRQGTDTQY
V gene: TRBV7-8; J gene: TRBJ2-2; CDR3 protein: ASSSGLAGNTGELF
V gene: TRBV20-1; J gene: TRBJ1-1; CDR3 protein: SGGGTTEAF
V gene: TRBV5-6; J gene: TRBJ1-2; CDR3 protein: ASSRKGQTYGYT